This T cell receptor beta chain was identified in a study of early T cells in non-severe SARS-CoV-2 infection listed by TCRdb under 2021. Background for the entire study: Because TCR sequencing was done on bulk RNA from unsorted whole blood, the alpha and beta chains could not be paired. What the research found in general, with its limitations: VDJdb matching was skewed toward anti-spike CD8 responses and likely underestimated virus-specific expansions by missing private and CD4 specificities.

A case-control design nested within a healthcare worker cohort in London, UK, was used, with weekly nasopharyngeal swab PCR tests and blood sampling performed. Healthcare workers were recruited between 23 and 31 March 2020, during the week of the UK lockdown, and were followed weekly for up to about 15 weeks. V loses 8 bases of germline sequence and J loses 3 bases, and the interval between the two ends is 11 bases. Including the terminal cysteine and phenylalanine, the CDR3 comprises 12 residues. Only the CDR3 DNA is retained, 36 bases long and in frame from the first base. The germline V gene encodes CDR1 SNHLY and CDR2 FYNNEI. Library preparation was by 5' RACE. The sequencing machine was a NextSeq 500. Unique molecular identifiers were attached to individual cDNA molecules in the TCR library protocol so that sequencing error and PCR bias could be corrected. Both TCR alpha and beta chains were sequenced, and tight co-correlation was observed between alpha and beta sequence abundances in each sample. From the authors' description of their analysis: Decombinator V4 was used to perform V gene, J gene and CDR3 annotation of TCR sequences. Expanded TCRs were defined as changing significantly between any two time points under a Poisson model with p below 0.0001. TCR abundances were normalised to the total number of TCRs sequenced in each sample and reported as counts per million. MAIT TCRs were defined by TRAV1-2 paired with TRAJ12, TRAJ20 or TRAJ33, and iNKT TCRs by TRAV10 paired with TRAJ18. A search of VDJdb, accessed on 1 November 2021, was run for TCRs annotated to CMV, EBV and SARS-CoV-2, with TCRs annotated for multiple antigens excluded. TCRdb reprocessing: public reads trimmed at Q25 with fastp, clones called with MiXCR, in-frame beta chains kept. All rows with the same CDR3 protein become a single entry with the most common DNA and genes. The V and J calls, along with clone size, are taken from TCRdb and not from the paper's own processing. Present in this sample are about 46,000 distinct CDR3 sequences, 9.3% of which were seen just once. The ten biggest clones cover 15% of the sample.

For this clonotype: Its antigen is still unknown. One base away there is no much larger clone; base qualities are not given.

What was sequenced was whole blood. The chain joins TRBV2 to TRBJ2-7; perhaps TRBD1 is the D gene, with 6 bases matching. The TCR sequence derives from an adult who was a healthcare worker with PCR-confirmed SARS-CoV-2 infection or an uninfected control (not recorded which). The DNA is as follows: TGTGCCAGCCTCCAAGGGGGCTACGAGCAGTACTTC. The translation is CASLQGGYEQYF.